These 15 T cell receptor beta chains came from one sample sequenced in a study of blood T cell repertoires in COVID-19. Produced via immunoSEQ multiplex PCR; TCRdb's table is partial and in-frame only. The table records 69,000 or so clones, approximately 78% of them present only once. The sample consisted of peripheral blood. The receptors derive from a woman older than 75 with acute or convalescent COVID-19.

The CDR3 bases are TGTGCCAGCAGTTACCGCTCGGTGAACACTGAAGCTTTCTTT. Its protein is CASSYRSVNTEAFF. The J gene is TRBJ1-1, the V gene TRBV6-6; unclear D gene. This CDR3 region has 14 residues. Trimming cost V 2 bases and J 0 bases, with 7 bases left between them. Germline V gene sequence: CDR1 MNHNY, CDR2 SVGAGI (reference sequence).

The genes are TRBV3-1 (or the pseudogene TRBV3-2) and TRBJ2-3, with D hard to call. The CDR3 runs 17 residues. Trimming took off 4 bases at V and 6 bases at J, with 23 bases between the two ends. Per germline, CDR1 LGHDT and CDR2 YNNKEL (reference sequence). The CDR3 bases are TGTGCCAGCAGCCCACAGAACTTGCTTACGTTACAGGATACGCAGTATTTT. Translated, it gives CASSPQNLLTLQDTQYF.

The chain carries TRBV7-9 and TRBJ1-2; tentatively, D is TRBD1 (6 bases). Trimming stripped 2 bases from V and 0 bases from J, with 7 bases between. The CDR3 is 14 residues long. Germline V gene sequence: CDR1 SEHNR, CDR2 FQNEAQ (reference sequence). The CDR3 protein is CASSLSGANYGYTF. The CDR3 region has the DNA TGTGCCAGCAGCTTATCAGGGGCTAACTATGGCTACACCTTC. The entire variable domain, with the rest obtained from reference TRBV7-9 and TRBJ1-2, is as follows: DTGVSQNPRHKITKRGQNVTFRCDPISEHNRLYWYRQTLGQGPEFLTYFQNEAQLEKSRLLSDRFSAERPKGSFSTLEIQRTEQGDSAMYLCASSLSGANYGYTFGSGTRLTVV.

The CDR3 DNA sequence: TGTGCCAGCAGTAGGACAGGGGCGTTCATCGCCGGGGAGCTGTTTTTT. This translates into CASSRTGAFIAGELFF. V gene TRBV2 combines with J gene TRBJ2-2; 9 bases match TRBD1. This CDR3 is 16 amino acids long. The V gene end was trimmed by 5 bases and the J gene end by 6 bases; junction bases not matched to a gene: 10. Germline assignment: CDR1 SNHLY and CDR2 FYNNEI.

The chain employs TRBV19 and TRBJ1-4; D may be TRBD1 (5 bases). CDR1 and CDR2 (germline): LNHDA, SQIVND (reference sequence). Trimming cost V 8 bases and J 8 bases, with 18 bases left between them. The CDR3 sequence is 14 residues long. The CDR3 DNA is TGTGCCAGTTTGGATTCAGGGCTTAGCGAAAAACTGTTTTTT. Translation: CASLDSGLSEKLFF.

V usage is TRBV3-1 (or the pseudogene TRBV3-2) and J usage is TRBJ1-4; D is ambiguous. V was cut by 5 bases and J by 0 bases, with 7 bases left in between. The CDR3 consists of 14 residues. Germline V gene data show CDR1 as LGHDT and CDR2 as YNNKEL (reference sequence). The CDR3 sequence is CASSADATNEKLFF. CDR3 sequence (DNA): TGTGCCAGCAGCGCGGATGCAACTAATGAAAAACTGTTTTTT.

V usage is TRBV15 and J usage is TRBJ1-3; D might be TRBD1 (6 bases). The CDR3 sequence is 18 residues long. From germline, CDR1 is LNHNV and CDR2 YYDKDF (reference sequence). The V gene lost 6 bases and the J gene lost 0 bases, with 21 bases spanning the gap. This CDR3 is CATRSGRGQTLSGNTIYF. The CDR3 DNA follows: TGTGCCACCAGGAGTGGGCGCGGACAGACCCTCTCTGGAAACACCATATATTTT. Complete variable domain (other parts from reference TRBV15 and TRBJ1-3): DAMVIQNPRYQVTQFGKPVTLSCSQTLNHNVMYWYQQKSSQAPKLLFHYYDKDFNNEADTPDNFQSRRPNTSFCFLDIRSPGLGDTAMYLCATRSGRGQTLSGNTIYFGEGSWLTVV.

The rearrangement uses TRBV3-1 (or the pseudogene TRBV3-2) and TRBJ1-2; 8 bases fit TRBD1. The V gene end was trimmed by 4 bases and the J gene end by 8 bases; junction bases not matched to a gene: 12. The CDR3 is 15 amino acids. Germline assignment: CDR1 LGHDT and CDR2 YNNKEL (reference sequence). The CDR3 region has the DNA TGTGCCAGCAGCCGAACACAAACAGGGGGTTACGGCTACACCTTC. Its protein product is CASSRTQTGGYGYTF.

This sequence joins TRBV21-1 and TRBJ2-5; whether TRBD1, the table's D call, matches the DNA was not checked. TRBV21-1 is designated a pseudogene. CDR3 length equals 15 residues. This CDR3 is CASSKVTGGVETQYF. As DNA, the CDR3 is TGTGCCAGCAGCAAAGTTACAGGGGGCGTTGAGACCCAGTACTTC.

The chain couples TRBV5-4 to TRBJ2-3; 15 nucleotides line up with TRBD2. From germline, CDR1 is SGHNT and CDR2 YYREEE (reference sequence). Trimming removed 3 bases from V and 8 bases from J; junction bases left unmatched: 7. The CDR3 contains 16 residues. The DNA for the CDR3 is TGTGCCAGCAGCTGGGGACTAGCGGGGGGCCTCGGTACGCAGTATTTT. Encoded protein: CASSWGLAGGLGTQYF.

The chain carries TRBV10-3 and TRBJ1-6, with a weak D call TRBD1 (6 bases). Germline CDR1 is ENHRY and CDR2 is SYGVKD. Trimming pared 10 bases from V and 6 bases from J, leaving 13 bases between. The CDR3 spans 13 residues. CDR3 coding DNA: TGTGCCAACCACAGGGATCCTAATTCACCCCTCCACTTT. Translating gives CANHRDPNSPLHF.

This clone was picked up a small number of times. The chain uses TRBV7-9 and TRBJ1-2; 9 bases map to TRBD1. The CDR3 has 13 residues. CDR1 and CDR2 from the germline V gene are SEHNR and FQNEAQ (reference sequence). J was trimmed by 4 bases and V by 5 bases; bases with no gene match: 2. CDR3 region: CASSAGQGYGYTF. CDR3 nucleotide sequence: TGTGCCAGCAGCGCGGGACAGGGCTATGGCTACACCTTC.

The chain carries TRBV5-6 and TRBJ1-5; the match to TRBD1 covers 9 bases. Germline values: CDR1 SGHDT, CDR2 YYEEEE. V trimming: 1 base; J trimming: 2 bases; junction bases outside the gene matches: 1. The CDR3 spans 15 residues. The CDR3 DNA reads TGTGCCAGCAGCTTGTGGGACAGGGGCAATCAGCCCCAGCATTTT. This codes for CASSLWDRGNQPQHF.

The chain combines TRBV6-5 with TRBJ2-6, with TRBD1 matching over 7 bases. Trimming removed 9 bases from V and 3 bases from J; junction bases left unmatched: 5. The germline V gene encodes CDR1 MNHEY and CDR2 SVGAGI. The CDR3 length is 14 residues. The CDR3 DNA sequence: TGTGCCAGTCACAGGGGCAGTGGGGCCAACGTCCTGACTTTC. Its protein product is CASHRGSGANVLTF.

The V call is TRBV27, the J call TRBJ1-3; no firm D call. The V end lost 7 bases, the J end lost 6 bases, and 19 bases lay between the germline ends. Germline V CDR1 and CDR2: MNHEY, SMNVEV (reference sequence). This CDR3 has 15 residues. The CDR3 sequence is CASKPLQREKNTIYF. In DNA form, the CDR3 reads TGTGCCAGCAAACCATTACAGCGGGAAAAAAACACCATATATTTT.